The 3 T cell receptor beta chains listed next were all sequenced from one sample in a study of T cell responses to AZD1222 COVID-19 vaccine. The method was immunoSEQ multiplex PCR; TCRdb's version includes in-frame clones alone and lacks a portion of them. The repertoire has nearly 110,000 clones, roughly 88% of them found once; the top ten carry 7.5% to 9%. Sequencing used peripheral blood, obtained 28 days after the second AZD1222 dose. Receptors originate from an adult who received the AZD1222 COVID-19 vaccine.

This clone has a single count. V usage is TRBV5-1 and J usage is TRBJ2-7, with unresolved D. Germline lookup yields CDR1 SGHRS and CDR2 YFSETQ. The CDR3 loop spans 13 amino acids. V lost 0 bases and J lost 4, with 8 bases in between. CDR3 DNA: TGCGCCAGCAGCTTGGATCTACCTTACGAGCAGTACTTC. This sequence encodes CASSLDLPYEQYF. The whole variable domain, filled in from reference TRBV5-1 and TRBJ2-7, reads KAGVTQTPRYLIKTRGQQVTLSCSPISGHRSVSWYQQTPGQGLQFLFEYFSETQRNKGNFPGRFSGRQFSNSRSEMNVSTLELGDSALYLCASSLDLPYEQYFGPGTRLTVT.

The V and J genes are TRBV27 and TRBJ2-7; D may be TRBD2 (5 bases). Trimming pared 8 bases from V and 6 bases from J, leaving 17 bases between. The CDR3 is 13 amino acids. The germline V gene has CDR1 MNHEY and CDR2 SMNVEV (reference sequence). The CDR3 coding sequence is TGTGCCAGCTCCCCGGTAACCCGGGGCGAGCAGTACTTC. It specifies CASSPVTRGEQYF.

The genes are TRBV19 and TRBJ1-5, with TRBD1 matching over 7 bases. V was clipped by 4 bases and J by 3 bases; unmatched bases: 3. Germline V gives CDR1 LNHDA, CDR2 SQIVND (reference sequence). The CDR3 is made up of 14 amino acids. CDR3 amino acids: CASSKGQNNQPQHF. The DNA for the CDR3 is TGTGCCAGTAGTAAGGGACAGAACAATCAGCCCCAGCATTTT.